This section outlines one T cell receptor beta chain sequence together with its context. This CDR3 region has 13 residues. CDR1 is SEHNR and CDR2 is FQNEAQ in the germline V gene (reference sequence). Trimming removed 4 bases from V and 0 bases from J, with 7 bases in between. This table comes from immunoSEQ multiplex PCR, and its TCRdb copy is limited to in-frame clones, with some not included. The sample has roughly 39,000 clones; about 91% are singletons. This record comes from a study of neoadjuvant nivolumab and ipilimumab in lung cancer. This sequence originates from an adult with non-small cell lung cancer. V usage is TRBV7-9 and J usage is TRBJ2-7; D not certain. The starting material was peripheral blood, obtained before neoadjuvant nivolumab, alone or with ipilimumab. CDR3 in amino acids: CASSSSVSYEQYF. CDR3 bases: TGTGCCAGCAGCTCTAGTGTCTCCTACGAGCAGTACTTC.